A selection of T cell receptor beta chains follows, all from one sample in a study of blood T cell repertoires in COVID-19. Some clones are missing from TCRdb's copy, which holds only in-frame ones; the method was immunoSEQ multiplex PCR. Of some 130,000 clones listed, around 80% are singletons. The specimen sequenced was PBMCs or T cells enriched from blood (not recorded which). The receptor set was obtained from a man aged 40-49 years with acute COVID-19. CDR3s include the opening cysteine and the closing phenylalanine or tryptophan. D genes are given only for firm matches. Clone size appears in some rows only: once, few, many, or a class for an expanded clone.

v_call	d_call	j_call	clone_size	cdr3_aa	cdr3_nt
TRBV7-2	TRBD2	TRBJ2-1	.	CASSQAGGNYNEQFF	TGTGCCAGCAGCCAGGCGGGGGGGAATTACAATGAGCAGTTCTTC
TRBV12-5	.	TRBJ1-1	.	CASGLPPGVEAFF	TGTGCTAGTGGTTTGCCTCCGGGGGTAGAAGCTTTCTTT
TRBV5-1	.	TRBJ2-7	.	CASSLQASSYEQYF	TGCGCCAGCAGCTTGCAGGCATCCTCCTACGAGCAGTACTTC
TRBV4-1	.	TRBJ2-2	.	CASSQDAPPRANTGELFF	TGCGCCAGCAGCCAAGATGCCCCACCCCGCGCGAACACCGGGGAGCTGTTTTTT
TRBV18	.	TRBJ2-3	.	CASSPGGQSTDTQYF	TGTGCCAGCTCACCGGGGGGACAGAGCACAGATACGCAGTATTTT
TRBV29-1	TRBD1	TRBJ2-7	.	CSVSGTGTYEQYF	TGCAGCGTTTCCGGGACAGGGACCTACGAGCAGTACTTC
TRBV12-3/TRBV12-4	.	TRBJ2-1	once	CASSLQGLGEQFF	TGTGCCAGCAGTCTACAGGGCCTGGGCGAGCAGTTCTTC
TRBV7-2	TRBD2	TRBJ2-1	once	CASSSPGSGGPGEQFF	TGTGCCAGCAGCTCCCCGGGGAGCGGGGGGCCGGGTGAGCAGTTCTTC
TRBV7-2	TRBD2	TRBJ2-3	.	CASSFLAGTDTQYF	TGTGCCAGCAGCTTTCTAGCGGGTACAGATACGCAGTATTTT
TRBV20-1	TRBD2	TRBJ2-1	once	CSASKLADYNEQFF	TGCAGTGCTAGTAAACTAGCGGACTACAATGAGCAGTTCTTC
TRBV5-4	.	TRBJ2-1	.	CASRAYNEQFF	TGTGCCAGCAGAGCTTACAATGAGCAGTTCTTC
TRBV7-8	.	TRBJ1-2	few	CASSLAARERGYTF	TGTGCCAGCAGCTTAGCGGCGAGGGAGAGAGGCTACACCTTC
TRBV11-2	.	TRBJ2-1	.	CASSLAVVNEQFF	TGTGCCAGCAGCTTAGCGGTAGTAAATGAGCAGTTCTTC
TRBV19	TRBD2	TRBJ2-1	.	CASSISGRGNEQFF	TGTGCCAGTAGTATCAGCGGGAGGGGCAATGAGCAGTTCTTC
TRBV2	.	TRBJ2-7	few	CASSEGRQTYEQYF	TGTGCCAGCAGTGAGGGGCGGCAAACCTACGAGCAGTACTTC
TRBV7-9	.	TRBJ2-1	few	CASSLGVQGRGIEQFF	TGTGCCAGCAGCTTAGGTGTACAGGGACGCGGTATTGAGCAGTTCTTC
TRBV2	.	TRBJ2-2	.	CASMRDSQTGELFF	TGTGCCAGCATGCGGGACTCCCAGACCGGGGAGCTGTTTTTT
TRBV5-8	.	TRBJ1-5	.	CASSQRDQPQHF	TGTGCCAGCAGCCAACGGGATCAGCCCCAGCATTTT
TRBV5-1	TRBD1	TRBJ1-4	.	CASSLEGQGSTNEKLFF	TGCGCCAGCAGCTTGGAGGGACAGGGGTCAACTAATGAAAAACTGTTTTTT
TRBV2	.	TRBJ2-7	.	CASSDMIRTGVYEQYF	TGTGCCAGCAGTGATATGATAAGGACGGGGGTCTACGAGCAGTACTTC
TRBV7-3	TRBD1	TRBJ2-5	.	CASSSGQGQTQYF	TGTGCCAGCAGCTCGGGACAGGGCCAGACCCAGTACTTC
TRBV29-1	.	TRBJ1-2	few	CSAGTLRGYTF	TGCAGCGCGGGGACACTCCGGGGCTACACCTTC
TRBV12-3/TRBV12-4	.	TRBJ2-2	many	CASSLVGGGELFF	TGTGCCAGCAGTTTAGTAGGAGGCGGGGAGCTGTTTTTT